The clone carrying this T cell receptor beta chain came up a few times. These data originate in a study of OX40 agonist ivuxolimab in advanced cancers. Study-level information: While on treatment, patients had intravenous ivuxolimab at 0.01 to 10 mg/kg every 2 weeks. People who had prior anti-PD-1, anti-PD-L1 or anti-CTLA-4 therapy could take part, and around 40% had some. Of mixed ages from about 20 to 80 and averaging about 60 years, the group was almost 85% male.

Per the germline V gene, CDR1 is SGHTA and CDR2 is FQGNSA. The CDR3 length is 15 residues. Trimming removed 5 bases from V and 4 bases from J, with 18 bases in between. At cycle 4 day 1, cycle 7 day 1, and baseline, blood was sampled. Measured with immunoSEQ multiplex PCR; TCRdb has only the in-frame clones, and not every one. The table records approximately 60,000 clones, around four fifths of them present only once. The sample consisted of CD4+ or CD8+ T cells sorted from blood, taken in a trial of the OX40 agonist ivuxolimab. The chain couples TRBV7-2 to TRBJ2-7; D may be TRBD2 (5 bases). The receptor was isolated from an adult with an advanced solid tumor such as melanoma, head and neck, liver or kidney cancer. The CDR3 DNA follows: TGTGCCAGCAGCCCAAACACGGGGAGAGTATACGAGCAGTACTTC. This sequence encodes CASSPNTGRVYEQYF.